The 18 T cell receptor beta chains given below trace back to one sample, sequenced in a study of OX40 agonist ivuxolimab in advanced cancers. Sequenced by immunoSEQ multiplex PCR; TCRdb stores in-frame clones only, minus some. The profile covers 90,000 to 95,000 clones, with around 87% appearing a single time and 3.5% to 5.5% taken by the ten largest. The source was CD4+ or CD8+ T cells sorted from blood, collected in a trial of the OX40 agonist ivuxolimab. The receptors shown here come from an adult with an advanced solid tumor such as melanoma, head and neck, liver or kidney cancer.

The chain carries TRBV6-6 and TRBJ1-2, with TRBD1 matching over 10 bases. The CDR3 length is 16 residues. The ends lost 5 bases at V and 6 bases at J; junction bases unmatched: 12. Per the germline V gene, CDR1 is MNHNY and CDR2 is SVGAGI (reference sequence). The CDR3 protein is CASSKGQGIMGDGYTF. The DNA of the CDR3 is TGTGCCAGCAGTAAGGGACAGGGGATTATGGGGGATGGCTACACCTTC.

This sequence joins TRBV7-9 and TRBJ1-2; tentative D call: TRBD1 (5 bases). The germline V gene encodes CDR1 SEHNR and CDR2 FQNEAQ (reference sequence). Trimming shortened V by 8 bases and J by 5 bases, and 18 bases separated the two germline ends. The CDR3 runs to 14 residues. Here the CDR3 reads CASSWEAGGYGYTF. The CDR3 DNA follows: TGTGCCAGCTCATGGGAGGCGGGGGGATATGGCTACACCTTC.

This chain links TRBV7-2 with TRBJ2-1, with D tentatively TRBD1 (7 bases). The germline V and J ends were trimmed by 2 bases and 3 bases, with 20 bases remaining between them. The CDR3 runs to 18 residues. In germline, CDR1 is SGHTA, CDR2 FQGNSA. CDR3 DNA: TGTGCCAGCAGCTTACCAGCAGGAGGGGGCCCCCTCTACAATGAGCAGTTCTTC. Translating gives CASSLPAGGGPLYNEQFF.

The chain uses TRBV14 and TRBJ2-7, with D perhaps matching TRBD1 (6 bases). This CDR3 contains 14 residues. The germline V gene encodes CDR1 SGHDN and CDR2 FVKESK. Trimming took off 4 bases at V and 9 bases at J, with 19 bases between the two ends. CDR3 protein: CASSPGTWHGRQYF. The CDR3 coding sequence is TGTGCCAGCAGCCCCGGGACATGGCATGGACGGCAGTACTTC.

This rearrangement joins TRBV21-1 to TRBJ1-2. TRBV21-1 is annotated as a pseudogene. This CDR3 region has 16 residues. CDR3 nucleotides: TGTGCCAGCAGCAAGTGTTATCGGGGGCTGGACTATGGCTACACCTTC. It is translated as CASSKCYRGLDYGYTF.

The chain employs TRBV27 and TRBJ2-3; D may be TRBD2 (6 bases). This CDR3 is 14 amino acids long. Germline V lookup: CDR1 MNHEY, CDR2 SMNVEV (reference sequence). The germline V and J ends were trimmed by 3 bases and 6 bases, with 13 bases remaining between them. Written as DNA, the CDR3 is TGTGCCAGCAGTTTCGGGGGACCAAGGGATACGCAGTATTTT. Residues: CASSFGGPRDTQYF.

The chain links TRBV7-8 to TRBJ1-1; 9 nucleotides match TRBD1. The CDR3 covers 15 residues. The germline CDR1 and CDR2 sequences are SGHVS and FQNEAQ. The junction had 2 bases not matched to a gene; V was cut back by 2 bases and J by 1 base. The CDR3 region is CASSLSTGGNTEAFF. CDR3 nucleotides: TGTGCCAGCAGCTTATCGACAGGGGGGAACACTGAAGCTTTCTTT.

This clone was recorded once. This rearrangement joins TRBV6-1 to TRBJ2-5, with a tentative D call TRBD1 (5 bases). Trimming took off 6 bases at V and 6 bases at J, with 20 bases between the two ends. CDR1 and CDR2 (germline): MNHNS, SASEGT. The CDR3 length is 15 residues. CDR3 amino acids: CASSPLGSVGQTQYF. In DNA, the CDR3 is TGTGCCAGCAGCCCCCTAGGTTCGGTGGGGCAGACCCAGTACTTC.

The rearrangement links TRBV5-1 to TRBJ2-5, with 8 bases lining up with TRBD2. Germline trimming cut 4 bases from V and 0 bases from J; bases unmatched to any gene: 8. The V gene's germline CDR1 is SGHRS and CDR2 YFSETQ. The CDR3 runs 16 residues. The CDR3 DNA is TGCGCCAGCAGCCCGGGGACTAGTCTTCACCAAGAGACCCAGTACTTC. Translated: CASSPGTSLHQETQYF.

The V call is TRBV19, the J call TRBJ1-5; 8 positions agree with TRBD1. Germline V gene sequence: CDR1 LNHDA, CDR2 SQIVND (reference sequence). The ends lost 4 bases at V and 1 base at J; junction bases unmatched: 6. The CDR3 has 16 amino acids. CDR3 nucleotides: TGTGCCAGTAGTACCAGACAGGGGTGGAGCAATCAGCCCCAGCATTTT. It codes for CASSTRQGWSNQPQHF. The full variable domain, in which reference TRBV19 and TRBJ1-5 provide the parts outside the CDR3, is DGGITQSPKYLFRKEGQNVTLSCEQNLNHDAMYWYRQDPGQGLRLIYYSQIVNDFQKGDIAEGYSVSREKKESFPLTVTSAQKNPTAFYLCASSTRQGWSNQPQHFGDGTRLSIL.

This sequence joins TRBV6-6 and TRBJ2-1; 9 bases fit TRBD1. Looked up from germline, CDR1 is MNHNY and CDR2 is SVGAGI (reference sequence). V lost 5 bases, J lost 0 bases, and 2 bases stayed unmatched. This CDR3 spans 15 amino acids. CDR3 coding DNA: TGTGCCAGCAGTGTGGACAGGGGCTCCTACAATGAGCAGTTCTTC. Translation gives CASSVDRGSYNEQFF.

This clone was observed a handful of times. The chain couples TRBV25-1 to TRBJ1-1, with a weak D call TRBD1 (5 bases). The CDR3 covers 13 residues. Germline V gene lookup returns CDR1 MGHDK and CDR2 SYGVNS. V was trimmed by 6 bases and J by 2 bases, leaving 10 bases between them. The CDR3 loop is CASRGQLNTEAFF. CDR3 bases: TGTGCCAGCAGAGGACAACTCAACACTGAAGCTTTCTTT.

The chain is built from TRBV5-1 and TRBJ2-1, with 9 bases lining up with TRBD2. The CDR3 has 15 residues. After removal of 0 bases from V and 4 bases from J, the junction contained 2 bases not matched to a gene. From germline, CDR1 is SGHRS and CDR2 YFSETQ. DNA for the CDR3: TGCGCCAGCAGCTTGGATAGCGGGAGATACAATGAGCAGTTCTTC. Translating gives CASSLDSGRYNEQFF.

CDR3 sequence reads: CASSLVGTGSSTDTQYF. CDR3 in DNA: TGCGCCAGCAGCCTAGTCGGGACAGGGTCTAGCACAGATACGCAGTATTTT. This sequence joins TRBV4-1 and TRBJ2-3; TRBD1 matches 9 bases. The CDR3 length is 17 residues. Germline V gene data show CDR1 as MGHRA and CDR2 as YSYEKL. With 4 bases clipped from V and 0 bases from J, the junction kept 8 bases outside the gene matches.

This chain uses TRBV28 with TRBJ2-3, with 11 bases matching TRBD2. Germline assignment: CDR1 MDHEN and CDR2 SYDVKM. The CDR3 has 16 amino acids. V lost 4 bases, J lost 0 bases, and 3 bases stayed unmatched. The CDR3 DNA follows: TGTGCCAGCAGTTCCGGGACTAGCGGAAGCACAGATACGCAGTATTTT. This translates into CASSSGTSGSTDTQYF.

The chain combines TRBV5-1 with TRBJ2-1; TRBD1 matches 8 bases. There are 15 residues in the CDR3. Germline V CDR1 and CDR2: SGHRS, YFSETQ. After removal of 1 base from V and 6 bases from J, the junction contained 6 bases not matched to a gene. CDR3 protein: CASSLRQGATNEQFF. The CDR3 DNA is TGCGCCAGCAGCTTGCGTCAGGGGGCGACCAATGAGCAGTTCTTC.

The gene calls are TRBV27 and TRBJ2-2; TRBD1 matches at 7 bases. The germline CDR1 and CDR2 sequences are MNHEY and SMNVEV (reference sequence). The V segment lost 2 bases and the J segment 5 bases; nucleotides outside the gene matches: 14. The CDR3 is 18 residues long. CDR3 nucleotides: TGTGCCAGCAGTTTAGCTGCAGGGACAGTTCCCCCTACCGGGGAGCTGTTTTTT. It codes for CASSLAAGTVPPTGELFF.

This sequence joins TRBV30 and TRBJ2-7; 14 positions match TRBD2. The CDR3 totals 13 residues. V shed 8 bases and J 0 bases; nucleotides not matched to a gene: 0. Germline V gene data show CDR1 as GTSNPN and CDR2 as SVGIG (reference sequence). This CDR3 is CAGTSGSSYEQYF. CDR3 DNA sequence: TGTGCCGGGACTAGCGGGAGCTCCTACGAGCAGTACTTC.